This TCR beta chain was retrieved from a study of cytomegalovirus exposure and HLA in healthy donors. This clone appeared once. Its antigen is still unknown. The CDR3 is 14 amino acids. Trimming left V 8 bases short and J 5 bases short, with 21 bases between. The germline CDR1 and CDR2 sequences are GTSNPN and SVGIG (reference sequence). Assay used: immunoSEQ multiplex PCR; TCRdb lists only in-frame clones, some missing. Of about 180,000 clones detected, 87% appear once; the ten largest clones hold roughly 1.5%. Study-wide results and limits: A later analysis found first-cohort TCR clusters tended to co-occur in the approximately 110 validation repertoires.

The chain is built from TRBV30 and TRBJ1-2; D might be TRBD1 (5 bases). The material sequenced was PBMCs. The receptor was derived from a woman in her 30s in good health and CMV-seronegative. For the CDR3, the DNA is TGTGCCCGAACCCGGCAGGGAGGGTGTTATGGCTACACCTTC. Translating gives CARTRQGGCYGYTF. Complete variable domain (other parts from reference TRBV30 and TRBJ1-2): SQTIHQWPATLVQPVGSPLSLECTVEGTSNPNLYWYRQAAGRGLQLLFYSVGIGQISSEVPQNLSASRPQDRQFILSSKKLLLSDSGFYLCARTRQGGCYGYTFGSGTRLTVV.